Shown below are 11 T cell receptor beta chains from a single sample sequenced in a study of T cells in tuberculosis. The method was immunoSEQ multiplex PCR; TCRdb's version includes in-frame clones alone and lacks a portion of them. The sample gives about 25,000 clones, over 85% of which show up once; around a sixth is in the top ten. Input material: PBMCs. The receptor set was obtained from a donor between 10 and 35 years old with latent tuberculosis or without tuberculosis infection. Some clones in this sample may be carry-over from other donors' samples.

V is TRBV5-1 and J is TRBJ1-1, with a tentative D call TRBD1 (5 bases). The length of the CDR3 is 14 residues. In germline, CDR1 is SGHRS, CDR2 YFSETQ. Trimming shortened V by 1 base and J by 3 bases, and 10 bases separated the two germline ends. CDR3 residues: CASSLRGFDTEAFF. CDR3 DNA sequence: TGCGCCAGCAGCTTGAGGGGCTTTGACACTGAAGCTTTCTTT.

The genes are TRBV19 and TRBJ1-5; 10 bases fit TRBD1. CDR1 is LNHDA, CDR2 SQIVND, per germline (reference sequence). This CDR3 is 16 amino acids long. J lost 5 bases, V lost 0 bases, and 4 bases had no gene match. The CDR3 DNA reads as TGTGCCAGTAGTATAGACCCGACAGGGGGCCATCAGCCCCAGCATTTT. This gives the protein CASSIDPTGGHQPQHF.

DNA for the CDR3: TGTGCCAGCAGCCAAGGACACCTTATGGGGCAGGGGTTTAACATTGACACCATATATTTT. Translated, it gives CASSQGHLMGQGFNIDTIYF. The chain uses TRBV4-2 and TRBJ1-3, with a tentative D call TRBD1 (6 bases). This CDR3 comprises 20 residues. Germline V lookup: CDR1 LGHNA, CDR2 YNFKEQ. Deletions cut 1 base from V and 8 bases from J, with 30 bases between.

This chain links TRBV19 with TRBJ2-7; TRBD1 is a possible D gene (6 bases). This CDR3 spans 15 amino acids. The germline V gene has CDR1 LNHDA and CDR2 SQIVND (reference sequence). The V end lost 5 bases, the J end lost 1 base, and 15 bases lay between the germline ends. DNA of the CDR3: TGTGCCAGTAGTTTCTTTGGCAGGGGTTCCTACGAGCAGTACTTC. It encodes CASSFFGRGSYEQYF.

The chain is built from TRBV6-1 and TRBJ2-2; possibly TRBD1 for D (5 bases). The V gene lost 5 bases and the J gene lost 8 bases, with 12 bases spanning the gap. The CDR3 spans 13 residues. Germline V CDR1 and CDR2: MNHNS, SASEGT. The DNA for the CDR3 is TGTGCCAGCAGTCTCAGGGTCCTAGGGGAGCTGTTTTTT. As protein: CASSLRVLGELFF.

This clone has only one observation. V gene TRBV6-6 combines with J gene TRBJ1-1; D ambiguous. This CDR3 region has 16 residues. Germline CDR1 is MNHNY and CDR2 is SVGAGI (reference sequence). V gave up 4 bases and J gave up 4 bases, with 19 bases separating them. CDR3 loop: CASSSFFGPGGTEAFF. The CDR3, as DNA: TGTGCCAGCAGTTCCTTTTTTGGGCCGGGAGGCACTGAAGCTTTCTTT.

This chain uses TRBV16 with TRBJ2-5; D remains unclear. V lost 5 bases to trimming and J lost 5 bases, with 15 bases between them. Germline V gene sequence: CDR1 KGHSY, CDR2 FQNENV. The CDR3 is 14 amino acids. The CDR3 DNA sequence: TGTGCCAGCAGCATGGCCACCTTGTTCGAGACCCAGTACTTC. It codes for CASSMATLFETQYF.

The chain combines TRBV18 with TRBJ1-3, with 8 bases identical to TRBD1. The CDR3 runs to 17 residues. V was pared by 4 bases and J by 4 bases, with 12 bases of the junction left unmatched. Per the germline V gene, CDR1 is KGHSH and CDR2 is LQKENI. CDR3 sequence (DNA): TGTGCCAGCTCACTAGGGGACAGGCTCCACCGCGGAAACACCATATATTTT. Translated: CASSLGDRLHRGNTIYF.

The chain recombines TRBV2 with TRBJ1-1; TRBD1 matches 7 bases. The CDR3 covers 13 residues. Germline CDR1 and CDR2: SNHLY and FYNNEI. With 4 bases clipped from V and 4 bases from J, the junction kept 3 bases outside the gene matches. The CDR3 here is CASSVGDSTEAFF. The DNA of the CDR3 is TGTGCCAGCAGTGTTGGGGACAGCACTGAAGCTTTCTTT. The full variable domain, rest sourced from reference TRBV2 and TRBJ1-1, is EPEVTQTPSHQVTQMGQEVILRCVPISNHLYFYWYRQILGQKVEFLVSFYNNEISEKSEIFDDQFSVERPDGSNFTLKIRSTKLEDSAMYFCASSVGDSTEAFFGQGTRLTVV.

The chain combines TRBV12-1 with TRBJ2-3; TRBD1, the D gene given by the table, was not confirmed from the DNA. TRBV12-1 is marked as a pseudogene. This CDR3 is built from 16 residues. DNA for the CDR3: TGTGCCAGCAGCCCGCCACAGGGTTTGAAGCCAGATACGCAGTATTTT. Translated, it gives CASSPPQGLKPDTQYF.

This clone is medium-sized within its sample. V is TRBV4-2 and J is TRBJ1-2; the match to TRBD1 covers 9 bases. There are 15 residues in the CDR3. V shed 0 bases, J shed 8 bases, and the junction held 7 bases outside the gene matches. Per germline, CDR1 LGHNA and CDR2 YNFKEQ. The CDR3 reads CASSQDRTGGRGYTF. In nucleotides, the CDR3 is TGTGCCAGCAGCCAAGATCGTACAGGGGGCAGGGGCTACACCTTC.